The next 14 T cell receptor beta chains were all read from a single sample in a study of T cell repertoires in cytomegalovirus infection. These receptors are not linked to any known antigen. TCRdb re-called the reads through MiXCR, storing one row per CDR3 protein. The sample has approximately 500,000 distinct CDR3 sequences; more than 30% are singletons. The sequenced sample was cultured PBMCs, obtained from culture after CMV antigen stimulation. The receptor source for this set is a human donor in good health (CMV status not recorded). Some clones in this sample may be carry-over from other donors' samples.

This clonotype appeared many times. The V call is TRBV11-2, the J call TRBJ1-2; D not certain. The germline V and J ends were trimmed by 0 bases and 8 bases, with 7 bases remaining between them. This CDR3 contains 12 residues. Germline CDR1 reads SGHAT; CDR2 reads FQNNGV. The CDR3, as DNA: TGTGCCAGCAGCTTAGAAGGGTTCGGCTACACCTTC. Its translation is CASSLEGFGYTF.

The chain's CDR3 is CASSLFRLAGGPDTQYF. The CDR3 coding sequence is TGTGCCAGCAGTTTATTTCGGCTAGCGGGAGGGCCAGATACGCAGTATTTT. The V and J genes are TRBV27 and TRBJ2-3; 12 bases line up with TRBD2. Germline loops: CDR1 MNHEY, CDR2 SMNVEV (reference sequence). The trim removed 1 base at V and 4 bases at J, leaving 6 bases unmatched. The CDR3 length is 17 residues.

Here the CDR3 DNA reads TGTGCCAGCACCATAACCGGGACCGCTGAAGCTTTCTTT. Translated, it gives CASTITGTAEAFF. J is TRBJ1-1 and V is TRBV6-2 or TRBV6-3; maybe TRBD1 (5 bases). The CDR3 consists of 13 residues. Between the trimmed V and J ends, which lost 7 bases and 6 bases, there was a span of 15 bases. Germline CDR1 MNHEY, CDR2 SVGEGT.

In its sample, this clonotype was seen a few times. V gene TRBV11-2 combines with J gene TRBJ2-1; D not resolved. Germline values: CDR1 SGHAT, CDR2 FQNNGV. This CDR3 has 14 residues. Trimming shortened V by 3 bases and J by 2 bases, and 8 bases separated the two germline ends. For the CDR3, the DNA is TGTGCCAGCAGCTTCAGGCTAGCCTACAATGAGCAGTTCTTC. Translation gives CASSFRLAYNEQFF.

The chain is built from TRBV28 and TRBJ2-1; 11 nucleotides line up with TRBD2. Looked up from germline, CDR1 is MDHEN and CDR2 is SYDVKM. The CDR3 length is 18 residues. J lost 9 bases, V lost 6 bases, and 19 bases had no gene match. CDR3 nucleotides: TGTGCCAGCAGCTCGTGGACAGGCCGACTAGCGGGAAAAGTTGAGCAGTTCTTC. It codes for CASSSWTGRLAGKVEQFF.

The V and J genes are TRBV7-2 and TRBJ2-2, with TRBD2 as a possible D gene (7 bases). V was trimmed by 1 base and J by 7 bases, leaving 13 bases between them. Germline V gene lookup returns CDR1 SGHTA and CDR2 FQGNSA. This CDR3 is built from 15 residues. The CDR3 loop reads CASSLGGGTNGELFF. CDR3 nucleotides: TGTGCCAGCAGCTTAGGGGGAGGGACAAACGGGGAGCTGTTTTTT. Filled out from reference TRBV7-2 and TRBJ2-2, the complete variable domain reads GAGVSQSPSNKVTEKGKDVELRCDPISGHTALYWYRQSLGQGLEFLIYFQGNSAPDKSGLPSDRFSAERTGGSVSTLTIQRTQQEDSAVYLCASSLGGGTNGELFFGEGSRLTVL.

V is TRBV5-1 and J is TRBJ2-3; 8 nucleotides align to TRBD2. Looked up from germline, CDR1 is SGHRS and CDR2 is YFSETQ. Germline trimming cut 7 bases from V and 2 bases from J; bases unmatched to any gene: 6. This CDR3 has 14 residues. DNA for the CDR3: TGCGCCAGCGCCCGGGGGGGGTCCACAGATACGCAGTATTTT. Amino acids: CASARGGSTDTQYF. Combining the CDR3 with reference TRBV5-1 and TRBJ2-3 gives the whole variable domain KAGVTQTPRYLIKTRGQQVTLSCSPISGHRSVSWYQQTPGQGLQFLFEYFSETQRNKGNFPGRFSGRQFSNSRSEMNVSTLELGDSALYLCASARGGSTDTQYFGPGTRLTVL.

The CDR3, as DNA: TGTGCCAGTAGTAGGGACAGCTTCGCCGGGGTTGAGCAGTACTTC. Translated, it gives CASSRDSFAGVEQYF. This chain links TRBV19 with TRBJ2-7, with 7 bases matching TRBD1. Germline V gene data show CDR1 as LNHDA and CDR2 as SQIVND (reference sequence). V lost 4 bases and J lost 7; bases outside the gene matches: 13. The CDR3 runs to 15 residues.

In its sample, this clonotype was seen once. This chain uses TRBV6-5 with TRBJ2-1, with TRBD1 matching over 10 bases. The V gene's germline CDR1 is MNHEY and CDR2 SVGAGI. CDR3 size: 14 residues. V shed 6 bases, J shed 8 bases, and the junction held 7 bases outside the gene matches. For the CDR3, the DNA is TGTGCCAGCAGATCGACAGGGGGCTTTGATGAGCAGTTCTTC. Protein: CASRSTGGFDEQFF.

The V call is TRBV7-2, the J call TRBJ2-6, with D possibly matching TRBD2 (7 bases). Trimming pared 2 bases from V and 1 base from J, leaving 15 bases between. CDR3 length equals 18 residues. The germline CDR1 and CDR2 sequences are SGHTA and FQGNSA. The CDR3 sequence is CASSLSGGPTSGANVLTF. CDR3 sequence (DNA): TGTGCCAGCAGCTTATCCGGGGGGCCAACTTCTGGGGCCAACGTCCTGACTTTC.

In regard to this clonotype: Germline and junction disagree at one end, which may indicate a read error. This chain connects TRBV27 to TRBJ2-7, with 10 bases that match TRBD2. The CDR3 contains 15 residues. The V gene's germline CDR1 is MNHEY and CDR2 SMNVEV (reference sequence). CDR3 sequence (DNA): TGTGCCAGCAGTTTAAGTCTAGCGGGAGTGTACGTGCAGTACTTC. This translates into CASSLSLAGVYVQYF.

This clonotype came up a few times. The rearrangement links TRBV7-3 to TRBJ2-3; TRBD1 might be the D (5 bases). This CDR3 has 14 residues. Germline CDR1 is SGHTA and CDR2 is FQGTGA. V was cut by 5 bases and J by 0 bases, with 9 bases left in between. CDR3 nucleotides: TGTGCCAGCAGCCACGACAGTAGCACAGATACGCAGTATTTT. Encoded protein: CASSHDSSTDTQYF.

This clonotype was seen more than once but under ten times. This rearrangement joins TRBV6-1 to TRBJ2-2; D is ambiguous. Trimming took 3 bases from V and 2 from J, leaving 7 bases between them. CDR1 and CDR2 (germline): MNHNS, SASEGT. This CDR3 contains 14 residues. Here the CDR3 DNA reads TGTGCCAGCAGTGATCGGATTAACACCGGGGAGCTGTTTTTT. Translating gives CASSDRINTGELFF.

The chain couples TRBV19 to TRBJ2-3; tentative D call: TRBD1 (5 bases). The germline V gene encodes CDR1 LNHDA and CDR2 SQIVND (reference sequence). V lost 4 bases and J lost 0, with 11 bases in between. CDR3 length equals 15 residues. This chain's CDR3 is CASSTQGSSTDTQYF. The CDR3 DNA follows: TGTGCCAGTAGTACTCAGGGATCTAGCACAGATACGCAGTATTTT.